The 30 T cell receptor beta chains below were found in one sample sequenced in a study of regulatory T cells in long-lasting Graves disease. Combining iRepertoire HTBI primers with Arm-PCR of CDR3 regions, the authors built TCR beta libraries. MiXCR, run by TCRdb on the multiplex PCR reads, gives a single entry per CDR3 protein. The data hold roughly 300,000 distinct CDR3 sequences, with more than 20% observed a single time. The time point: persistent/refractory GD, antithyroid drugs over 5 years with positive TRAb. PBMCs were the source of the RNA used for TCR sequencing. This material consisted of peripheral blood mononuclear cells (PBMCs), taken when the disease was refractory, from a patient treated with antithyroid drugs. These receptors originate from a female donor with Graves disease.

In its sample, this clonotype was seen a few times. V is TRBV7-3 and J is TRBJ2-3; D remains ambiguous. Trimming stripped 6 bases from V and 1 base from J, with 8 bases between. The length of the CDR3 is 13 residues. Germline values: CDR1 SGHTA, CDR2 FQGTGA. CDR3 protein: CASRPSGTDTQYF. In DNA form, the CDR3 reads TGTGCCAGCAGGCCCAGCGGCACAGATACGCAGTATTTT.

This rearrangement joins TRBV20-1 to TRBJ2-6; D may be TRBD1 (5 bases). With 6 bases removed from V and 0 bases from J, the gap between germline ends came to 12 bases. Germline CDR1 reads DFQATT; CDR2 reads SNEGSKA (reference sequence). The CDR3 is 15 amino acids. CDR3 in DNA: TGCAGTGCCCCAAGGACATTCTCTGGGGCCAACGTCCTGACTTTC. Its translation: CSAPRTFSGANVLTF.

V usage is TRBV9 and J usage is TRBJ2-7, with D possibly matching TRBD2 (6 bases). Trimming pared 4 bases from V and 7 bases from J, leaving 21 bases between. This CDR3 comprises 15 residues. Germline V gene lookup returns CDR1 SGDLS and CDR2 YYNGEE. The CDR3 bases are TGTGCCAGCAGCATTAGCGGACTACGGGGTGGAGAGCAGTACTTC. Protein product: CASSISGLRGGEQYF.

The chain uses TRBV13 and TRBJ2-7; 8 positions agree with TRBD1. The germline V gene encodes CDR1 PRHDT and CDR2 FYEKMQ (reference sequence). V dropped 3 bases and J dropped 2; count of bases not matched to a gene: 3. The CDR3 consists of 14 residues. The CDR3 nucleotides are TGTGCCAGCAGCTTCCACAGGGGGGCCTACGAGCAGTACTTC. The encoded protein is CASSFHRGAYEQYF.

In its sample, this clonotype was seen many times. This chain uses TRBV7-2 with TRBJ2-5, with TRBD1 identical over 12 bases. V lost 5 bases to trimming and J lost 7 bases; unmatched junction nucleotides: 11. The CDR3 has 16 amino acids. The germline gives CDR1 SGHTA, CDR2 FQGNSA. The CDR3 nucleotides are TGTGCCAGCAGCCCAACCGGGACAGGGGGCGCAGGGACCCAGTACTTC. Encoded protein: CASSPTGTGGAGTQYF.

This clonotype was detected many times. V gene TRBV2 combines with J gene TRBJ2-5, with D perhaps TRBD1 or TRBD2 (5 bases each). The CDR3 runs 13 residues. V gave up 5 bases and J gave up 2 bases, with 9 bases separating them. Germline CDR1 is SNHLY and CDR2 is FYNNEI. The CDR3 region is CASSRDQQETQYF. In DNA form, the CDR3 reads TGTGCCAGCAGTCGGGACCAACAAGAGACCCAGTACTTC. Looking up the rest from reference TRBV2 and TRBJ2-5 gives the full variable domain: EPEVTQTPSHQVTQMGQEVILRCVPISNHLYFYWYRQILGQKVEFLVSFYNNEISEKSEIFDDQFSVERPDGSNFTLKIRSTKLEDSAMYFCASSRDQQETQYFGPGTRLLVL.

On this clonotype: Mismatch with germline at one junction end may stem from a read error. The rearrangement joins TRBV29-1 to TRBJ2-5; 8 bases fit TRBD1. The germline CDR1 and CDR2 sequences are SQVTM and ANQGSEA. CDR3 size: 13 residues. The CDR3 protein is CSVAGTGQETQCF. The CDR3 DNA is TGCAGCGTTGCGGGGACAGGTCAAGAGACCCAGTGCTTC.

Many counts were recorded for this clonotype. The V and J genes are TRBV12-3 or TRBV12-4 and TRBJ2-4, with D possibly TRBD1 on 6 matching bases. The length of the CDR3 is 12 residues. The V end lost 2 bases, the J end lost 15 bases, and 14 bases lay between the germline ends. Here the CDR3 DNA reads TGTGCCAGCAGTTTACTTGGGCAGGGGTTGTACTTC. It specifies CASSLLGQGLYF.

This clonotype occurred a few times. V usage is TRBV10-3 and J usage is TRBJ1-6; D uncertain. V shed 3 bases and J shed 9 bases, with 12 bases lying between them. CDR1 is ENHRY and CDR2 is SYGVKD in the germline V gene. The CDR3 sequence is 14 residues long. The CDR3 coding sequence is TGTGCCATCAGTGATGGCGTCTTCAGTTCACCCCTCCACTTT. It codes for CAISDGVFSSPLHF.

The sample holds a few counts of this clonotype. The chain combines TRBV6-1 with TRBJ2-1; D might be TRBD2 (6 bases). Germline V gene data show CDR1 as MNHNS and CDR2 as SASEGT. The length of the CDR3 is 16 residues. V lost 5 bases to trimming and J lost 6 bases, with 20 bases between them. The CDR3 DNA sequence: TGTGCCAGCAGTCCTACGAAGCGGACCGGGGGCAATGAGCAGTTCTTC. Translation: CASSPTKRTGGNEQFF.

With regard to this clonotype: Given a much more abundant clone one base away, this may be a read error. V gene TRBV30 combines with J gene TRBJ1-2; TRBD1 is a possible D gene (6 bases). Trimming shortened V by 6 bases and J by 3 bases, and 17 bases separated the two germline ends. The CDR3 contains 14 residues. Germline V gives CDR1 GTSNPN, CDR2 SVGIG (reference sequence). The CDR3 DNA is TGTGCCTGTAGCCCACCGGACAGAGACTATGGCTACACCTTC. Translation: CACSPPDRDYGYTF.

The chain carries TRBV30 and TRBJ2-7; a weak D match, TRBD2 (5 bases). CDR1 is GTSNPN and CDR2 is SVGIG in the germline V gene (reference sequence). The V end lost 4 bases, the J end lost 4 bases, and 14 bases lay between the germline ends. This CDR3 contains 13 residues. CDR3 region: CAWMEELGYEQYF. Written as DNA, the CDR3 is TGTGCCTGGATGGAGGAATTGGGGTACGAGCAGTACTTC.

This clonotype came up many times. The chain carries TRBV3-1 and TRBJ2-7; 9 nucleotides line up with TRBD2. This CDR3 comprises 15 residues. In germline, CDR1 is LGHDT, CDR2 YNNKEL (reference sequence). V lost 3 bases, J lost 3 bases, and 6 bases stayed unmatched. The CDR3, as DNA: TGTGCCAGCAGCCAGAGCCTAGCGGGGAACTACGAGCAGTACTTC. This gives the protein CASSQSLAGNYEQYF.

V and J are TRBV4-3 and TRBJ2-2; 10 nucleotides line up with TRBD1. With V trimmed by 2 bases and J by 5 bases, 8 bases remained unmatched. Per the germline V gene, CDR1 is LGHNA and CDR2 is YSLEER. The CDR3 covers 17 residues. The CDR3 protein is CASSQRQGAQRTGELFF. Written as DNA, the CDR3 is TGCGCCAGCAGCCAACGACAGGGGGCGCAGAGAACCGGGGAGCTGTTTTTT.

This clonotype was detected ten times or more. The chain is built from TRBV12-3 or TRBV12-4 and TRBJ1-5, with D possibly being TRBD1 (5 bases). The CDR3 is made up of 15 amino acids. V shed 6 bases and J shed 3 bases, with 15 bases lying between them. CDR3 DNA sequence: TGTGCCAGCAGCTCAGACCGGGGGTACAATCAGCCCCAGCATTTT. Translated: CASSSDRGYNQPQHF.

This rearrangement joins TRBV19 to TRBJ1-5, with D possibly matching TRBD1 (5 bases). The germline V gene has CDR1 LNHDA and CDR2 SQIVND (reference sequence). Trimming took 7 bases from V and 2 from J, leaving 12 bases between them. The CDR3 has 14 amino acids. The CDR3: CASKRGSGNQPQHF. The CDR3 DNA is TGTGCCAGTAAACGGGGGTCTGGCAATCAGCCCCAGCATTTT.

This clonotype occurred a few times. This chain links TRBV29-1 with TRBJ1-2, with D maybe TRBD1 (5 bases). The CDR3 sequence is 13 residues long. CDR1 SQVTM and CDR2 ANQGSEA come from the germline V gene. Deletions cut 4 bases from V and 0 bases from J, with 9 bases between. CDR3 nucleotides: TGCAGCGTTGCAACAGGACCTAACTATGGCTACACCTTC. This gives the protein CSVATGPNYGYTF.

This clonotype has just a few counts. The chain combines TRBV27 with TRBJ2-7; D is ambiguous. Per the germline V gene, CDR1 is MNHEY and CDR2 is SMNVEV (reference sequence). The CDR3 extends over 13 amino acids. Trimming removed 2 bases from V and 4 bases from J, with 9 bases in between. The CDR3 reads CASSLMDGYEQYF. Here the CDR3 DNA reads TGTGCCAGCAGTTTAATGGACGGTTACGAGCAGTACTTC.

The V call is TRBV27, the J call TRBJ2-1; TRBD2 is a possible D gene (5 bases). The germline CDR1 and CDR2 sequences are MNHEY and SMNVEV (reference sequence). The length of the CDR3 is 11 residues. V was trimmed by 7 bases and J by 7 bases, leaving 8 bases between them. The CDR3 region is CASTSGNEQFF. CDR3 coding DNA: TGTGCCAGCACCTCGGGGAATGAGCAGTTCTTC.

This clonotype has a count of ten or more. V and J are TRBV11-2 and TRBJ1-1; TRBD1 matches at 8 bases. V lost 5 bases, J lost 6 bases, and 8 bases stayed unmatched. In germline, CDR1 is SGHAT, CDR2 FQNNGV. This CDR3 is built from 14 residues. The CDR3 loop is CASSRDRRSSEAFF. CDR3 nucleotides: TGTGCCAGCAGCCGGGACAGGAGGTCCTCTGAAGCTTTCTTT. Together with reference TRBV11-2 and TRBJ1-1, the CDR3 gives the full variable domain: EAGVAQSPRYKIIEKRQSVAFWCNPISGHATLYWYQQILGQGPKLLIQFQNNGVVDDSQLPKDRFSAERLKGVDSTLKIQPAKLEDSAVYLCASSRDRRSSEAFFGQGTRLTVV.

The rearrangement uses TRBV9 and TRBJ2-5; 8 bases line up with TRBD2. The assigned J gene may be wrong: the sequence end matches TRBJ2-1 better. The CDR3 totals 19 residues. The germline V gene encodes CDR1 SGDLS and CDR2 YYNGEE. The CDR3 is CASSKEVGLVGVLFNEQFF. The CDR3 nucleotides read TGTGCCAGCAGTAAGGAAGTGGGACTAGTGGGAGTCCTTTTCAATGAGCAGTTCTTC.

The sample holds many counts of this clonotype. V usage is TRBV27 and J usage is TRBJ2-7; 16 bases line up with TRBD2. CDR3 size: 20 residues. V was pared by 6 bases and J by 0 bases, with 14 bases of the junction left unmatched. Per the germline V gene, CDR1 is MNHEY and CDR2 is SMNVEV (reference sequence). The CDR3 reads CASSKGLAGGSTRSSYEQYF. The CDR3 DNA is TGTGCCAGCAGCAAGGGACTAGCGGGAGGGTCCACCAGAAGCTCCTACGAGCAGTACTTC.

The chain couples TRBV20-1 to TRBJ1-4, with no clear D. Looked up from germline, CDR1 is DFQATT and CDR2 is SNEGSKA (reference sequence). The CDR3 loop spans 13 amino acids. V was trimmed by 5 bases and J by 3 bases, leaving 10 bases between them. CDR3 sequence (DNA): TGCAGTGCTCCCGGATCGGCTAATGAAAAACTGTTTTTT. It specifies CSAPGSANEKLFF.

This clonotype was observed a handful of times. V and J are TRBV11-2 and TRBJ2-2; D may match TRBD1 or TRBD2 (5 bases each). The CDR3 spans 14 residues. V shed 5 bases and J shed 3 bases, with 10 bases lying between them. Germline V gene sequence: CDR1 SGHAT, CDR2 FQNNGV. The CDR3 loop is CASSVGTYTGELFF. CDR3 coding DNA: TGTGCCAGCAGCGTCGGGACCTACACCGGGGAGCTGTTTTTT. The whole variable domain, filled in from reference TRBV11-2 and TRBJ2-2, reads EAGVAQSPRYKIIEKRQSVAFWCNPISGHATLYWYQQILGQGPKLLIQFQNNGVVDDSQLPKDRFSAERLKGVDSTLKIQPAKLEDSAVYLCASSVGTYTGELFFGEGSRLTVL.

The table lists this clonotype with a few counts. A clone one base away is much larger, so this may be a read error. The chain joins TRBV28 to TRBJ2-7; maybe TRBD1 (6 bases). Germline-derived CDR1 and CDR2 are MDHEN and SYDVKM. The CDR3 extends over 13 amino acids. In nucleotides, the CDR3 is TGTGCCAGCAGTCCCGGACAGACCTACGGGCAGTACTTC. Encoded protein: CASSPGQTYGQYF.

This rearrangement joins TRBV15 to TRBJ2-7, with a tentative D call TRBD1 (5 bases). Trimming removed 1 base from V and 10 bases from J, with 11 bases in between. The CDR3 loop spans 12 amino acids. Germline V gene lookup returns CDR1 LNHNV and CDR2 YYDKDF (reference sequence). CDR3 protein: CATSRAVGDQYF. Written as DNA, the CDR3 is TGTGCCACCAGCAGAGCCGTAGGGGATCAGTACTTC.

This clonotype was seen many times. The chain couples TRBV20-1 to TRBJ1-5; 7 bases fit TRBD1. After removal of 6 bases from V and 7 bases from J, the junction contained 6 bases not matched to a gene. Germline lookup yields CDR1 DFQATT and CDR2 SNEGSKA (reference sequence). The CDR3 length is 12 residues. The CDR3 DNA reads as TGCAGTGCCACGAGACAGGGACAGCCCCAGCATTTT. It codes for CSATRQGQPQHF.

The sample holds a few counts of this clonotype. The chain is built from TRBV7-9 and TRBJ2-5; no firm D call. CDR1 is SEHNR, CDR2 FQNEAQ, per germline (reference sequence). V lost 1 base and J 2 bases, leaving 8 bases between the germline ends. CDR3 length: 14 residues. The CDR3 coding sequence is TGTGCCAGCAGCTTAGAAGGCGAACAAGAGACCCAGTACTTC. Translated, it gives CASSLEGEQETQYF.

The genes are TRBV10-3 and TRBJ1-5, with 8 bases matching TRBD1. The junction had 9 bases not matched to a gene; V was cut back by 11 bases and J by 6 bases. This CDR3 contains 13 residues. The germline gives CDR1 ENHRY, CDR2 SYGVKD. The CDR3 loop reads CAAGQGDVQPQHF. CDR3 coding DNA: TGTGCCGCCGGACAGGGTGACGTTCAGCCCCAGCATTTT.

The rearrangement links TRBV7-2 to TRBJ2-7; no clear D gene. The germline V gene has CDR1 SGHTA and CDR2 FQGNSA. Trimming removed 2 bases at V and 4 bases at J, with 9 bases between. The length of the CDR3 is 13 residues. The DNA of the CDR3 is TGTGCCAGCAGCTTATGGAGCTCGTACGAGCAGTACTTC. Translation: CASSLWSSYEQYF. The variable domain in full, with the rest retrieved from reference TRBV7-2 and TRBJ2-7, is GAGVSQSPSNKVTEKGKDVELRCDPISGHTALYWYRQSLGQGLEFLIYFQGNSAPDKSGLPSDRFSAERTGGSVSTLTIQRTQQEDSAVYLCASSLWSSYEQYFGPGTRLTVT.